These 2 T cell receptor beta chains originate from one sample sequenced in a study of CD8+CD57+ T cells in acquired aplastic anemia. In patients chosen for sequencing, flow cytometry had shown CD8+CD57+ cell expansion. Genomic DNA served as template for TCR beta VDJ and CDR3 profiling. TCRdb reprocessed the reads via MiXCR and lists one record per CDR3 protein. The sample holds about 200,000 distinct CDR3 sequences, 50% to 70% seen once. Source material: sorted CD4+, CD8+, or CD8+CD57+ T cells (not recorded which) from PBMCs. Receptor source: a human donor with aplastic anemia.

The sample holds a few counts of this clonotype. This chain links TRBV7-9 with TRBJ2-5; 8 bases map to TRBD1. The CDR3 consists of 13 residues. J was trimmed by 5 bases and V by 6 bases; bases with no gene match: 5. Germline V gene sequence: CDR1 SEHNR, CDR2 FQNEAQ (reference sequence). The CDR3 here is CASRRTGTETQYF. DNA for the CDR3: TGTGCCAGCAGACGGACAGGGACTGAGACCCAGTACTTC.

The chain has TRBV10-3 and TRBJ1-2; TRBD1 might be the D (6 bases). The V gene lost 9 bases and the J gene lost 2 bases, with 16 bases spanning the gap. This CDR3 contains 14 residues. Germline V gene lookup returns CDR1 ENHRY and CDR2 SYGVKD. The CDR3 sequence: CAMASTGPNYGYTF. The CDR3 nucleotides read TGTGCCATGGCCTCGACAGGACCAAACTATGGCTACACCTTC.